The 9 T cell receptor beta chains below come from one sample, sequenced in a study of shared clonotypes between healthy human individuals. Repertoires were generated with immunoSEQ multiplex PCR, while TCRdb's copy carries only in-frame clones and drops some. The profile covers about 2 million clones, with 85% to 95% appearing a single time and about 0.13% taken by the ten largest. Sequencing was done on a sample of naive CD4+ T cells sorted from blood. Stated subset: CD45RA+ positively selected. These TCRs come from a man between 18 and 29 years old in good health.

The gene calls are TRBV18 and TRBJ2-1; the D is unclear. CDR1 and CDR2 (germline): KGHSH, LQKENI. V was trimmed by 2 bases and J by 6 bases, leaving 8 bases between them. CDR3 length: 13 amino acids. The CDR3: CASSPNYGNEQFF. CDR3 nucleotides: TGTGCCAGCTCACCAAACTACGGCAATGAGCAGTTCTTC.

This CDR3 reads CAWGDRGYSNQPQHF. CDR3 nucleotides: TGTGCCTGGGGGGACAGGGGCTATAGCAATCAGCCCCAGCATTTT. This chain uses TRBV30 with TRBJ1-5, with 10 bases fitting TRBD1. The germline V gene encodes CDR1 GTSNPN and CDR2 SVGIG (reference sequence). With 5 bases clipped from V and 0 bases from J, the junction kept 4 bases outside the gene matches. There are 15 residues in the CDR3.

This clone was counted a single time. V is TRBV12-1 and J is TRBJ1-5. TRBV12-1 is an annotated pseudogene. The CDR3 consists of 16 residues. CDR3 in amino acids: CASSPGVRDSNQPQHF. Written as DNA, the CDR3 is TGTGCCAGCAGCCCCGGGGTAAGGGACAGCAATCAGCCCCAGCATTTT.

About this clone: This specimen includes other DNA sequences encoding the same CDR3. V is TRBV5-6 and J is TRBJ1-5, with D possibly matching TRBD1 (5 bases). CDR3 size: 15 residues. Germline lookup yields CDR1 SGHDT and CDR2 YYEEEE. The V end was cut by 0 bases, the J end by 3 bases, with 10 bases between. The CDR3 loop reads CASSLGGGTNQPQHF. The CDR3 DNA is TGTGCCAGCAGCTTGGGGGGCGGAACCAATCAGCCCCAGCATTTT.

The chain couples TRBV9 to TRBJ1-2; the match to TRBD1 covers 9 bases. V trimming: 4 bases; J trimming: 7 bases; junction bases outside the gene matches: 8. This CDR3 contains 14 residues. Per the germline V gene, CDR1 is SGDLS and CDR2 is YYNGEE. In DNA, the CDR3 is TGTGCCAGCAGCTTCACCGGGACAGGGATTGGCTACACCTTC. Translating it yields CASSFTGTGIGYTF.

Here the CDR3 reads CATTSGGKTQYF. CDR3 nucleotides: TGTGCCACCACTAGCGGGGGAAAGACCCAGTACTTC. The chain carries TRBV10-3 and TRBJ2-5; 11 bases line up with TRBD2. This CDR3 contains 12 residues. Trimming took 10 bases from V and 6 from J; bases not matched to a gene: 4. Germline V lookup: CDR1 ENHRY, CDR2 SYGVKD.

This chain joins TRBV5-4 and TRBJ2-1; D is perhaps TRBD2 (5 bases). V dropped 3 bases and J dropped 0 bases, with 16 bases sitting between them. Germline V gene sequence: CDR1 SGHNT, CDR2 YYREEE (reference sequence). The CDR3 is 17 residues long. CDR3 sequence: CASSSGLSALSYNEQFF. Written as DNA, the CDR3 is TGTGCCAGCAGCTCTGGACTCTCCGCGCTCTCCTACAATGAGCAGTTCTTC.

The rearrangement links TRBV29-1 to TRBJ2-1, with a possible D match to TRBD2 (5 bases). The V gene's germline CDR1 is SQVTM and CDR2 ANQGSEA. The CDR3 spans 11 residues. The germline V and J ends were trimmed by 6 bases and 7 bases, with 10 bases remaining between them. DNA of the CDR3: TGCAGCGTACTAGGGTGGAATGAGCAGTTCTTC. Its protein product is CSVLGWNEQFF.

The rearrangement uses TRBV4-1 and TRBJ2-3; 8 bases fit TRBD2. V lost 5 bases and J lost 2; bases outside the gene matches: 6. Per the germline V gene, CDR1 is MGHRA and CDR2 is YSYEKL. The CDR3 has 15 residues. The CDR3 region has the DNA TGCGCCAGCAGCTCATCGGGGGGGTTCACAGATACGCAGTATTTT. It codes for CASSSSGGFTDTQYF.